Listed below are T cell receptor beta chains from one sample, sequenced in a study of CD8+CD57+ T cells in acquired aplastic anemia. MiXCR, run by TCRdb on the reads, gives a single entry per CDR3 protein. The sample includes hundreds of thousands of distinct CDR3 sequences, around 68% of them seen just once. Material: sorted CD4+, CD8+, or CD8+CD57+ T cells (not recorded which) from PBMCs. All receptors come from a human donor in good health, serving as a control. The CDR3 runs from the conserved cysteine through the conserved F or W. A D gene is named only where the DNA matches it firmly. Rows may omit the clone size; those that give it use once, few, many or a size class.

17	TRBV4-2	TRBJ2-1	many	TRBD2	CASSPGTVASGENEQFF	TGTGCCAGCAGCCCGGGGACGGTGGCTAGCGGAGAGAATGAGCAGTTCTTC
12	TRBV5-1	TRBJ2-3	.	.	CASSPGANGRYF	TGCGCCAGCAGCCCGGGGGCTAACGGGCGGTATTTT
14	TRBV25-1	TRBJ1-1	.	.	CAAGVGAMNTEAFF	TGTGCCGCAGGTGTAGGGGCGATGAACACTGAAGCTTTCTTT
15	TRBV7-9	TRBJ1-2	once	.	CASSQKQSEPYGYTF	TGTGCCAGCAGCCAAAAGCAGTCGGAGCCCTATGGCTACACCTTC
11	TRBV30	TRBJ2-7	many	.	CAWSGTYEQYF	TGTGCCTGGAGCGGCACCTACGAGCAGTACTTC
15	TRBV19	TRBJ2-7	.	.	CASSRPPGGLYEQYF	TGTGCCAGCAGCCGCCCCCCAGGGGGGCTTTACGAGCAGTACTTC
14	TRBV6-5	TRBJ2-5	many	.	CASSTRDTQETQYF	TGTGCCAGCAGTACACGGGACACCCAAGAGACCCAGTACTTC
15	TRBV6-6	TRBJ1-2	.	.	CASSYPTRGRGGYTF	TGTGCCAGCAGTTACCCAACGCGGGGGCGAGGCGGCTACACCTTC
13	TRBV20-1	TRBJ2-7	once	TRBD2	CSATTSGGNKQYF	TGCAGTGCTACGACTAGCGGGGGGAACAAGCAGTACTTC
15	TRBV2	TRBJ2-7	many	TRBD2	CASGGGAGTTYEQYF	TGTGCCAGCGGGGGGGGAGCCGGGACTACCTACGAGCAGTACTTC
13	TRBV12-3/TRBV12-4	TRBJ2-2	many	.	CASSPKNTGELFF	TGTGCCAGCAGCCCAAAGAACACCGGGGAGCTGTTTTTT
16	TRBV5-1	TRBJ1-2	.	TRBD1	CASSSGTGEWPYGYTF	TGCGCCAGCAGTTCTGGGACAGGGGAGTGGCCCTATGGCTACACCTTC
13	TRBV6-5	TRBJ2-3	many	TRBD1	CASGQGDTDTQYF	TGTGCCAGCGGACAGGGCGACACAGATACGCAGTATTTT
15	TRBV7-8	TRBJ1-3	.	.	CASSPLGFSGNTIYF	TGTGCCAGCAGCCCACTTGGGTTCTCTGGAAACACCATATATTTT
14	TRBV7-2	TRBJ2-3	.	.	CASSFYLCSVFLGF	TGTGCCAGCAGCTTCTACCTTTGTTCTGTGTTCCTTGGTTTT
15	TRBV6-1	TRBJ1-2	many	TRBD1	CASSATGQGARGYTF	TGTGCCAGCAGTGCGACGGGACAGGGGGCGCGTGGCTACACCTTC
14	TRBV7-2	TRBJ2-1	.	.	CASSFDINNEQFFF	.
15	TRBV20-1	TRBJ2-1	many	TRBD2	CSVDSGGPKLDEQFF	TGCAGTGTGGATAGCGGGGGGCCCAAGTTGGATGAGCAGTTCTTC
12	TRBV7-2	TRBJ2-5	.	.	CATTLARETKYF	TGTGCCACCACGCTGGCCAGGGAGACCAAGTACTTC
14	TRBV20-1	TRBJ2-7	once	.	CSATPLARSYEQYF	TGCAGTGCTACACCCCTAGCGCGGTCCTACGAGCAGTACTTC
13	TRBV29-1	TRBJ2-7	.	.	CSVERGNDYEQYF	TGCAGCGTTGAACGGGGTAACGACTATGAGCAGTACTTC
15	TRBV7-2	TRBJ1-5	once	.	CASSLGGGQGLQKHF	TGTGCCAGCAGCTTAGGAGGAGGGCAGGGTCTACAAAAACATTTT
15	TRBV6-1	TRBJ1-5	.	.	CASVIGMYDNQPQHF	TGTGCCAGCGTGATTGGGATGTACGACAATCAGCCCCAGCATTTT
14	TRBV10-3	TRBJ1-2	.	.	CAISEPDRRNTYTF	TGTGCCATCAGTGAGCCCGACAGGAGAAATACCTACACCTTC
16	TRBV20-1	TRBJ2-1	.	.	CSPSGGAKSSYNEQFF	TGCAGCCCGAGTGGGGGGGCCAAAAGCTCCTACAATGAGCAGTTCTTC
11	TRBV29-1	TRBJ1-5	many	.	CSVYSNQPQHF	TGCAGCGTGTATAGCAATCAGCCCCAGCATTTT
16	TRBV7-2	TRBJ1-3	.	.	CASSLRAGANTGAIYF	TGTGCCAGCAGCTTACGAGCGGGGGCGAACACCGGGGCCATATATTTT
13	TRBV14	TRBJ1-4	.	.	CASSQQTIEKLFF	TGTGCCAGCAGCCAACAGACTATTGAAAAACTGTTTTTT
15	TRBV5-4	TRBJ1-6	once	.	CASSASSGVGSPLHF	TGTGCCAGCAGTGCATCTTCGGGGGTAGGATCACCCCTCCACTTT
13	TRBV15	TRBJ1-1	.	.	CATSRGRVTEAFF	TGTGCCACCAGCAGAGGCAGGGTGACTGAAGCTTTCTTT
13	TRBV7-8	TRBJ2-7	.	TRBD2	CASSREGLYEQYF	TGTGCCAGCAGTCGGGAGGGCCTCTACGAGCAGTACTTC
15	TRBV7-2	TRBJ1-5	.	.	CASSNRAKGNEQFHF	TGTGCCAGCAGCAACAGGGCAAAGGGGAATGAGCAGTTCCATTTT
14	TRBV6-5	TRBJ2-1	.	.	CASSSPGAHNEQFF	TGTGCCAGCAGTTCCCCCGGGGCCCACAATGAGCAGTTCTTC
14	TRBV5-1	TRBJ2-5	.	.	CASSSKRTGETQYF	TGCGCCAGCAGCTCGAAAAGGACTGGAGAGACCCAGTACTTC
15	TRBV19	TRBJ1-4	.	.	CASSIGGATNEQPFF	TGTGCCAGTAGTATAGGGGGGGCCACTAATGAACAACCGTTTTTT
14	TRBV7-4	TRBJ2-3	.	.	CASSLGGGACLRAF	TGTGCCAGCAGCTTAGGTGGGGGCGCATGTCTACGAGCATTT
15	TRBV20-1	TRBJ1-6	.	TRBD1	CSARPLDRYNSPLHF	TGCAGTGCTAGACCCTTGGACAGGTATAATTCACCCCTCCACTTT
13	TRBV6-1	TRBJ2-7	.	TRBD1	CASSPTGGVKQYF	TGTGCCAGCAGTCCTACAGGGGGAGTCAAGCAGTACTTC
14	TRBV5-1	TRBJ1-1	many	.	CASSLAQTNTEAFF	TGCGCCAGCAGCTTGGCACAGACGAACACTGAAGCTTTCTTT
14	TRBV5-1	TRBJ1-2	.	.	CASSGAHESHGYTF	TGCGCCAGCAGCGGGGCGCACGAGTCTCATGGCTACACCTTC
16	TRBV7-2	TRBJ2-2	.	.	CASSSNPGANTGELFF	TGTGCCAGCAGCTCCAACCCAGGCGCGAACACCGGGGAGCTGTTTTTT
13	TRBV7-2	TRBJ2-7	.	.	CATSPGCTPTQYF	TGTGCCACCTCCCCGGGCTGCACCCCCACGCAGTACTTC
16	TRBV5-1	TRBJ2-5	many	TRBD2	CASSSRLAGVQETQYF	TGCGCCAGCAGCTCACGACTAGCGGGAGTCCAAGAGACCCAGTACTTC
15	TRBV2	TRBJ2-1	.	.	CASSDDNSDYNEQFF	TGTGCCAGCAGTGACGACAACTCCGATTACAATGAGCAGTTCTTC
13	TRBV10-3	TRBJ1-5	.	.	CAISEGVGQPQHF	TGTGCCATCAGTGAGGGGGTAGGGCAGCCCCAGCATTTT
13	TRBV2	TRBJ1-5	.	.	CASAALGNQPQHF	TGTGCCAGCGCTGCCCTAGGCAATCAGCCCCAGCATTTT
16	TRBV7-6	TRBJ1-5	.	.	CASSLEVGEQYFGQHF	.
19	TRBV5-1	TRBJ1-3	.	.	CASSLGLGREVSSGTTIYF	TGCGCCAGCAGCTTAGGGTTGGGCAGAGAAGTATCCTCTGGAACCACCATATATTTT
15	TRBV4-3	TRBJ2-3	many	.	CASSQMSGSTDTQYF	TGCGCCAGCAGCCAAATGAGCGGGAGCACAGATACGCAGTATTTT
13	TRBV20-1	TRBJ2-2	.	.	CSANARGTGELFF	TGCAGTGCTAACGCCAGGGGCACCGGGGAGCTGTTTTTT
21	TRBV25-1	TRBJ1-4	.	.	CASSELARQRIYYGYNEKLFF	TGTGCCAGCAGTGAATTGGCCCGACAGAGGATATACTATGGCTACAATGAAAAACTGTTTTTT
15	TRBV7-2	TRBJ2-6	.	.	CASSPNGNGANVLTF	TGTGCCAGCAGTCCAAATGGGAATGGGGCCAACGTCCTGACTTTC
13	TRBV29-1	TRBJ1-1	.	.	CSVAGTLNTEAFF	TGCAGCGTCGCCGGGACTTTAAACACTGAAGCTTTCTTT
13	TRBV19	TRBJ2-1	.	.	CASSIFGNNEQFF	TGCGCCAGTAGTATCTTCGGCAACAATGAGCAGTTCTTC
15	TRBV10-3	TRBJ2-3	.	TRBD2	CATAFISGDSCTQYF	TGTGCCACCGCTTTTATAAGCGGGGATTCGTGTACGCAGTATTTT